The subject of this entry is one TCR beta chain. Antigen unknown. This sample is part of a study of TIL therapy for anti-PD-1-resistant metastatic lung cancer. Study context: Median tumor PD-L1 proportion score was about 5.9%. A few tumors were EGFR-mutant and two were ALK-rearranged.

CDR1 is KGHDR and CDR2 is SFDVKD in the germline V gene. This CDR3 region has 15 residues. The ends lost 2 bases at V and 3 bases at J; junction bases unmatched: 0. The immunoSEQ assay was v3. Each library reached 1.5 million to 2.5 million read pairs, or 5-6 million at deep level. Sequencing was performed with immunoSEQ multiplex PCR; in TCRdb, only in-frame clones are kept and a portion is missing. The sample consists of about 19,000 clones, 75% to 80% of them appearing once. The time point: pre-treatment sample, taken before nivolumab and TIL therapy. Study-level findings and limits: This highly selected cohort may not generalize to typical lung cancer patients.

This chain connects TRBV24-1 to TRBJ2-3, with 11 bases aligning to TRBD1. This sequence originates from a person aged 25-80 years with non-small cell lung cancer. The sequencing used blood, collected at baseline. The CDR3 spells CATSDWDRGTDTQYF. The CDR3 coding sequence is TGTGCCACCAGTGATTGGGACAGGGGGACAGATACGCAGTATTTT.